These 28 T cell receptor beta chains share one sample of origin, sequenced in a study of blood T cell repertoires in COVID-19. Produced via immunoSEQ multiplex PCR; TCRdb's table is partial and in-frame only. The sample carries tens of thousands of clones, 90% recorded once. Source material: peripheral blood. The receptors derive from a human donor in a cohort sampled during active COVID-19.

This clone was seen a single time. The rearrangement joins TRBV7-2 to TRBJ2-3, with D maybe TRBD2 (5 bases). CDR1 and CDR2 (germline): SGHTA, FQGNSA. CDR3 size: 14 residues. The V end was cut by 2 bases, the J end by 1 base, with 7 bases between. The CDR3 bases are TGTGCCAGCAGCTTATTCGGGGGCACAGATACGCAGTATTTT. Its translation: CASSLFGGTDTQYF.

The chain is built from TRBV2 and TRBJ1-5, with 7 bases identical to TRBD1. Per the germline V gene, CDR1 is SNHLY and CDR2 is FYNNEI. V shed 6 bases, J shed 2 bases, and the junction held 10 bases outside the gene matches. The CDR3 sequence is 16 residues long. This chain's CDR3 is CASRIDRVRGNQPQHF. Here the CDR3 DNA reads TGTGCCAGCAGGATCGACAGGGTTCGGGGCAATCAGCCCCAGCATTTT.

The chain links TRBV7-9 to TRBJ2-7; 7 bases map to TRBD2. The V gene's germline CDR1 is SEHNR and CDR2 FQNEAQ (reference sequence). V lost 4 bases, J lost 0 bases, and 9 bases stayed unmatched. CDR3 size: 16 residues. CDR3 coding DNA: TGTGCCAGCAGCTCAAGACACGGCGGGAGCTCCTACGAGCAGTACTTC. It specifies CASSSRHGGSSYEQYF.

The chain recombines TRBV19 with TRBJ1-1; D is possibly TRBD1 (6 bases). Germline V gene lookup returns CDR1 LNHDA and CDR2 SQIVND (reference sequence). This CDR3 comprises 14 residues. The V end was cut by 6 bases, the J end by 4 bases, with 15 bases between. CDR3 sequence: CASRNREGGTEAFF. CDR3 bases: TGTGCCAGTAGAAACAGGGAAGGGGGCACTGAAGCTTTCTTT.

This clone rates as large. The chain combines TRBV30 with TRBJ2-3, with TRBD2 identical over 11 bases. Germline CDR1 reads GTSNPN; CDR2 reads SVGIG (reference sequence). This CDR3 has 15 residues. V gave up 3 bases and J gave up 7 bases; unmatched junction bases: 9. The CDR3 loop reads CAWSVLAGVSYTQYF. The DNA of the CDR3 is TGTGCCTGGAGCGTACTAGCGGGAGTCTCATATACGCAGTATTTT.

This rearrangement joins TRBV24-1 to TRBJ2-1; D perhaps matches TRBD1 (5 bases). Trimming took 5 bases from V and 4 from J, leaving 5 bases between them. The CDR3 runs to 12 residues. CDR1 and CDR2 (germline): KGHDR, SFDVKD. The CDR3 DNA is TGTGCCACCAGTGCAGGGTACAATGAGCAGTTCTTC. Its translation: CATSAGYNEQFF.

The rearrangement links TRBV18 to TRBJ2-1; TRBD2 might be the D (5 bases). The CDR3 has 16 residues. Germline V CDR1 and CDR2: KGHSH, LQKENI. Trimming took off 0 bases at V and 3 bases at J, with 12 bases between the two ends. CDR3 bases: TGTGCCAGCTCACCACCTAGCGCACGCCGCTACAATGAGCAGTTCTTC. It specifies CASSPPSARRYNEQFF.

This chain uses TRBV9 with TRBJ2-7; TRBD1 matches at 9 bases. V gave up 0 bases and J gave up 6 bases; unmatched junction bases: 10. Germline values: CDR1 SGDLS, CDR2 YYNGEE. This CDR3 is 16 amino acids long. The CDR3 DNA reads as TGTGCCAGCAGCGTAGACAAGGACAGGGGAGGTAGCGAGCAGTACTTC. Protein sequence: CASSVDKDRGGSEQYF.

The chain couples TRBV11-2 to TRBJ2-5; 10 bases are shared with TRBD1. V lost 1 base and J lost 2; bases outside the gene matches: 10. The CDR3 sequence is 18 residues long. Germline V gene sequence: CDR1 SGHAT, CDR2 FQNNGV. The CDR3 spells CASSLGVAGDRGQETQYF. CDR3 coding DNA: TGTGCCAGCAGCTTAGGAGTTGCCGGGGACAGGGGACAAGAGACCCAGTACTTC.

CDR3: CASSVTYQNQPQHF. In nucleotides, the CDR3 is TGTGCCAGTTCCGTGACATACCAAAATCAGCCCCAGCATTTT. The chain uses TRBV6-5 and TRBJ1-5; the D is unclear. Trimming shortened V by 9 bases and J by 4 bases, and 16 bases separated the two germline ends. Germline CDR1 is MNHEY and CDR2 is SVGAGI. The CDR3 sequence is 14 residues long.

The chain uses TRBV2 and TRBJ2-3; a possible D gene is TRBD2 (5 bases). V was clipped by 6 bases and J by 0 bases, with 16 bases between them. CDR1 is SNHLY, CDR2 FYNNEI, per germline. CDR3 length equals 16 residues. The CDR3 sequence: CASRNTGSSSTDTQYF. CDR3 DNA: TGTGCCAGCAGGAACACTGGGAGTTCTAGCACAGATACGCAGTATTTT.

The V and J genes are TRBV5-4 and TRBJ2-5; 10 bases align to TRBD1. In germline, CDR1 is SGHNT, CDR2 YYREEE (reference sequence). The CDR3 sequence is 15 residues long. The CDR3 region has the DNA TGTGCTTCTCAGCTTGGACAGGGGGACGGTGAGACCCAGTACTTC. The encoded protein is CASQLGQGDGETQYF.

V is TRBV18 and J is TRBJ2-5, with 11 bases fitting TRBD2. The CDR3 loop spans 16 amino acids. Per the germline V gene, CDR1 is KGHSH and CDR2 is LQKENI. The ends lost 0 bases at V and 4 bases at J; junction bases unmatched: 4. This CDR3 reads CASSPPSSGRSETQYF. DNA of the CDR3: TGTGCCAGCTCACCACCTTCTAGCGGGAGGTCAGAGACCCAGTACTTC.

The CDR3: CASSPPTSAQETQYF. CDR3 nucleotide sequence: TGTGCCAGCAGCCCACCGACTAGCGCTCAAGAGACCCAGTACTTC. This sequence joins TRBV7-6 and TRBJ2-5, with TRBD2 identical over 8 bases. The ends lost 5 bases at V and 2 bases at J; junction bases unmatched: 7. Germline CDR1 reads SGHVS; CDR2 reads FNYEAQ. CDR3 length equals 15 residues.

This clone was detected once. The genes are TRBV6-1 and TRBJ2-3; TRBD2 matches 9 bases. V was pared by 3 bases and J by 2 bases, with 6 bases of the junction left unmatched. Looked up from germline, CDR1 is MNHNS and CDR2 is SASEGT. CDR3 size: 16 residues. CDR3 nucleotides: TGTGCCAGCAGTGAGGGTCTAGCGGGGCTCACAGATACGCAGTATTTT. This sequence encodes CASSEGLAGLTDTQYF.

CDR3 sequence reads: CASSPVAGGAYEQYF. In nucleotides, the CDR3 is TGTGCCAGCTCACCAGTCGCGGGGGGCGCCTACGAGCAGTACTTC. The gene calls are TRBV18 and TRBJ2-7, with 8 bases lining up with TRBD2. The CDR3 is 15 amino acids. CDR1 is KGHSH, CDR2 LQKENI, per germline. Trimming removed 2 bases from V and 2 bases from J; junction bases left unmatched: 5.

V is TRBV9 and J is TRBJ2-2, with D perhaps TRBD1 (6 bases). From germline, CDR1 is SGDLS and CDR2 YYNGEE. The CDR3 extends over 15 amino acids. The V end lost 4 bases, the J end lost 5 bases, and 15 bases lay between the germline ends. CDR3 nucleotides: TGTGCCAGCAGCTCCCGGACAGACTCGACCGGGGAGCTGTTTTTT. Its protein is CASSSRTDSTGELFF.

This chain connects TRBV19 to TRBJ1-2; 8 bases are a match to TRBD1. Looked up from germline, CDR1 is LNHDA and CDR2 is SQIVND (reference sequence). With 10 bases clipped from V and 2 bases from J, the junction kept 9 bases outside the gene matches. The CDR3 contains 14 residues. CDR3 residues: CATQTGEYNYGYTF. DNA of the CDR3: TGTGCCACCCAGACAGGGGAGTACAACTATGGCTACACCTTC.

This sequence joins TRBV4-1 and TRBJ2-7; 8 nucleotides agree with TRBD1. CDR3 size: 14 residues. Germline V gives CDR1 MGHRA, CDR2 YSYEKL. The ends lost 5 bases at V and 5 bases at J; junction bases unmatched: 8. CDR3 coding DNA: TGCGCCAGCAGCATACACGGACAGGGAGACGAGCAGTACTTC. Residues: CASSIHGQGDEQYF.

This clone was seen once. The J gene is TRBJ2-2, the V gene TRBV29-1; maybe TRBD2 (6 bases). Trimming cost V 0 bases and J 7 bases, with 9 bases left between them. The CDR3 loop spans 13 amino acids. The V gene's germline CDR1 is SQVTM and CDR2 ANQGSEA. The CDR3, as DNA: TGCAGCGTTGAAGATGGGAGGATCGGGGAGCTGTTTTTT. Amino acids: CSVEDGRIGELFF.

The rearrangement joins TRBV12-3 or TRBV12-4 to TRBJ2-2, with TRBD1 identical over 7 bases. The V and J ends lost 2 bases and 7 bases, in that order; junction bases with no gene match: 1. The CDR3 is 13 amino acids. CDR3: CASSLQGVGELFF. CDR3 coding DNA: TGTGCCAGCAGTTTACAGGGGGTCGGGGAGCTGTTTTTT.

The chain carries TRBV27 and TRBJ2-2; perhaps TRBD1 as D (5 bases). Germline CDR1 is MNHEY and CDR2 is SMNVEV (reference sequence). The CDR3 sequence is 15 residues long. Trimming removed 3 bases at V and 8 bases at J, with 16 bases between. CDR3 amino acids: CASSFRQPAVGELFF. CDR3 sequence (DNA): TGTGCCAGCAGTTTTCGACAGCCCGCCGTAGGGGAGCTGTTTTTT.

CDR3 sequence reads: CAKTQGTNTGELFF. CDR3 nucleotide sequence: TGTGCCAAGACACAGGGAACGAACACCGGGGAGCTGTTTTTT. The chain uses TRBV7-9 and TRBJ2-2, with a possible D match to TRBD1 (6 bases). Trimming took 10 bases from V and 0 from J, leaving 12 bases between them. The germline CDR1 and CDR2 sequences are SEHNR and FQNEAQ (reference sequence). The CDR3 totals 14 residues.

The chain joins TRBV7-2 to TRBJ1-5; 8 positions match TRBD1. The CDR3 loop spans 16 amino acids. Germline lookup yields CDR1 SGHTA and CDR2 FQGNSA. The V and J ends lost 3 bases and 6 bases, in that order; junction bases with no gene match: 10. This CDR3 is CASSFWATGATQPQHF. CDR3 nucleotides: TGTGCCAGCAGCTTTTGGGCGACAGGGGCAACTCAGCCCCAGCATTTT. The full variable domain, its missing parts supplied by reference TRBV7-2 and TRBJ1-5, is GAGVSQSPSNKVTEKGKDVELRCDPISGHTALYWYRQSLGQGLEFLIYFQGNSAPDKSGLPSDRFSAERTGGSVSTLTIQRTQQEDSAVYLCASSFWATGATQPQHFGDGTRLSIL.

The chain links TRBV18 to TRBJ2-1, with D possibly matching TRBD1 (6 bases). V lost 3 bases to trimming and J lost 6 bases, with 12 bases between them. This CDR3 has 14 amino acids. The germline V gene has CDR1 KGHSH and CDR2 LQKENI. CDR3 bases: TGTGCCAGCTCACCGAGATTACAGGGCAATGAGCAGTTCTTC. It encodes CASSPRLQGNEQFF. Filled out from reference TRBV18 and TRBJ2-1, the complete variable domain reads NAGVMQNPRHLVRRRGQEARLRCSPMKGHSHVYWYRQLPEEGLKFMVYLQKENIIDESGMPKERFSAEFPKEGPSILRIQQVVRGDSAAYFCASSPRLQGNEQFFGPGTRLTVL.

The chain uses TRBV9 and TRBJ2-5; perhaps TRBD2 as D (7 bases). V dropped 2 bases and J dropped 3 bases, with 11 bases sitting between them. This CDR3 is built from 14 residues. Germline CDR1 SGDLS, CDR2 YYNGEE. CDR3 sequence (DNA): TGTGCCAGCAGCGTGGGGGGGACAAAAGAGACCCAGTACTTC. Translated: CASSVGGTKETQYF.

This CDR3 is CASSRVGQAPYNSPLHF. The CDR3 DNA reads TGTGCCAGCAGCCGCGTAGGACAGGCTCCCTATAATTCACCCCTCCACTTT. This chain joins TRBV14 and TRBJ1-6; 7 bases map to TRBD1. This CDR3 spans 17 amino acids. From germline, CDR1 is SGHDN and CDR2 FVKESK. The V and J ends lost 4 bases and 2 bases, in that order; junction bases with no gene match: 8.

J is TRBJ2-5 and V is TRBV7-2, with a weak D call TRBD2 (6 bases). This CDR3 spans 15 amino acids. Germline CDR1 SGHTA, CDR2 FQGNSA. Trimming pared 4 bases from V and 2 bases from J, leaving 14 bases between. Here the CDR3 reads CASSSGLRIQETQYF. The CDR3 nucleotides read TGTGCCAGCAGCTCGGGACTCCGGATACAAGAGACCCAGTACTTC.